This T cell receptor beta chain is drawn from a study of radiotherapy plus CTLA-4 blockade in lung cancer. TCRdb's copy holds only in-frame clones and misses some; the assay was immunoSEQ multiplex PCR. The repertoire holds about 83,000 clones, with around 81% as singletons. The study's findings and limits: Expansion of tumor-derived TCR clones was observed in blood after radiotherapy plus ipilimumab.

Trimming shortened V by 0 bases and J by 8 bases, and 8 bases separated the two germline ends. The CDR3 spans 14 residues. CDR1 and CDR2 from the germline V gene are LGHNA and YNFKEQ. This clone has only one observation. Its target is unknown. Focal radiation with ipilimumab CTLA-4 blockade was given to patients with chemo-refractory metastatic non-small-cell lung cancer. The gene calls are TRBV4-2 and TRBJ1-6, with no clear D. Material: peripheral blood, obtained from a patient treated with radiotherapy plus ipilimumab. The TCR sequence derives from a human donor with non-small cell lung cancer who had a partial response to radiotherapy plus ipilimumab. Some clones in this sample may be carry-over from other donors' samples. The DNA for the CDR3 is TGTGCCAGCAGCCAAGATGGGAGAGATTCACCCCTCCACTTT. The encoded protein is CASSQDGRDSPLHF.